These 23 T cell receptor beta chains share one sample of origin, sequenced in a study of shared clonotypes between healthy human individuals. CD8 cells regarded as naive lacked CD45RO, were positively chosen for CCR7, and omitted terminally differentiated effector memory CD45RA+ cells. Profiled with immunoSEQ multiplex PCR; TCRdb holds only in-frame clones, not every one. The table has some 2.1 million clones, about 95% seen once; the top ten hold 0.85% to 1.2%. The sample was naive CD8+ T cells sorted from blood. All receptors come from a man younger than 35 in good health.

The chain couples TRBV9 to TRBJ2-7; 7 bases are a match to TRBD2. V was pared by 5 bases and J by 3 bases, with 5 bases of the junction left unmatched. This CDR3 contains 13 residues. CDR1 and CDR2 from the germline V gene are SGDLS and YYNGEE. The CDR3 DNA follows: TGTGCCAGCAGACCTCCGGGGGGCTACGAGCAGTACTTC. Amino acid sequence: CASRPPGGYEQYF.

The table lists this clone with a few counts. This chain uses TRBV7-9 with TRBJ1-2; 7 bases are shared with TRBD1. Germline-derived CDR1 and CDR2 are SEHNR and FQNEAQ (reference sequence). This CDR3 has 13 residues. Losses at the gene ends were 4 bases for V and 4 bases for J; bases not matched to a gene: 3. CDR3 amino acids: CASSSGDSYGYTF. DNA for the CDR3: TGTGCCAGCAGCTCCGGGGACAGCTATGGCTACACCTTC.

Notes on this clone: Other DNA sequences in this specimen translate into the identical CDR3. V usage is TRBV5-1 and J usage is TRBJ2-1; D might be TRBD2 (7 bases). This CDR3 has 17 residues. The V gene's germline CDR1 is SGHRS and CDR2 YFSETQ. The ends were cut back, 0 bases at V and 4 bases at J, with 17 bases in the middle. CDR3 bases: TGCGCCAGCAGCTTGGTGCCTAGCGGAGGGGGGTACAATGAGCAGTTCTTC. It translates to CASSLVPSGGGYNEQFF.

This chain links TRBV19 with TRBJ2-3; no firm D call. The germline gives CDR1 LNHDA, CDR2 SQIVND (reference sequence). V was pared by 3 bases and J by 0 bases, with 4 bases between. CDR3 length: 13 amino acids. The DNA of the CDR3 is TGTGCCAGTAGTATCGATAGCACAGATACGCAGTATTTT. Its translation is CASSIDSTDTQYF.

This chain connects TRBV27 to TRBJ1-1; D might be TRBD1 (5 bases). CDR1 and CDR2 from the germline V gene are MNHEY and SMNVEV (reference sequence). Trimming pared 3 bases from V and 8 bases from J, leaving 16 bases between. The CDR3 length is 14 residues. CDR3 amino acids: CASSFSQGLIEAFF. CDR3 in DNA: TGTGCCAGCAGTTTCTCCCAGGGACTCATCGAAGCTTTCTTT.

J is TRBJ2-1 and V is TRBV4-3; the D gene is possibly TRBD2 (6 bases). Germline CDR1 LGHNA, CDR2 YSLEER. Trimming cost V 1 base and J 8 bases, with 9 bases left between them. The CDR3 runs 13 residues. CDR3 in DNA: TGCGCCAGCAGCCAAGGACTAGTTGATGAGCAGTTCTTC. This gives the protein CASSQGLVDEQFF.

The CDR3 bases are TGTGCCAGCAGCGTGGGCGATTCCCTAACATCGGATGAGCAGTTCTTC. Its translation: CASSVGDSLTSDEQFF. The rearrangement links TRBV9 to TRBJ2-1, with D unclear. The CDR3 consists of 16 residues. Germline CDR1 is SGDLS and CDR2 is YYNGEE. V lost 2 bases to trimming and J lost 8 bases, with 20 bases between them.

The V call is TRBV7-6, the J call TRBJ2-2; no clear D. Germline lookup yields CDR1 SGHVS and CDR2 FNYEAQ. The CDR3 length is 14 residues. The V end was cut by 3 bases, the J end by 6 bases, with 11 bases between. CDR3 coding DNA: TGTGCCAGCAGCTTTAATGAGGCCGCCGGGGAGCTGTTTTTT. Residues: CASSFNEAAGELFF.

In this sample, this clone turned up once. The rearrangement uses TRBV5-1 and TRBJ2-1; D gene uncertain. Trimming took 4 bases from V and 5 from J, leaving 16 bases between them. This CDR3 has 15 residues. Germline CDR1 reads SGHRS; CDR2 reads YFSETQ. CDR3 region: CASSLLYPANNEQFF. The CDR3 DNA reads TGCGCCAGCAGCCTCCTTTACCCGGCCAACAATGAGCAGTTCTTC.

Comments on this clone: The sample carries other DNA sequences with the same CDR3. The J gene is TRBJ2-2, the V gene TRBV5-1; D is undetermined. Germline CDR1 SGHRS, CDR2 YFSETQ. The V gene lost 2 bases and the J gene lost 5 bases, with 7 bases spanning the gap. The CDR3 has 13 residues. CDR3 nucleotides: TGCGCCAGCAGCTTCCCAGGAACCGGGGAGCTGTTTTTT. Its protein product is CASSFPGTGELFF.

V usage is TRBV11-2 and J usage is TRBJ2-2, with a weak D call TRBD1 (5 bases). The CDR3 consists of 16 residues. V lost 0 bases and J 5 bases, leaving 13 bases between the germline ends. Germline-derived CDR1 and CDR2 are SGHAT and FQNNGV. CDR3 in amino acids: CASSLDGQGVTGELFF. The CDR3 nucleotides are TGTGCCAGCAGCTTAGATGGTCAAGGGGTGACCGGGGAGCTGTTTTTT.

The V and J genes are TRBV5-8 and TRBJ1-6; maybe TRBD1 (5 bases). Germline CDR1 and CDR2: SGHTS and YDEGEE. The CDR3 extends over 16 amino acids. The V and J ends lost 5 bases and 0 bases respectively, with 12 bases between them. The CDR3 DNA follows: TGTGCCAGCAGTACCCGACAGAGCTCCTATAATTCACCCCTCCACTTT. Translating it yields CASSTRQSSYNSPLHF.

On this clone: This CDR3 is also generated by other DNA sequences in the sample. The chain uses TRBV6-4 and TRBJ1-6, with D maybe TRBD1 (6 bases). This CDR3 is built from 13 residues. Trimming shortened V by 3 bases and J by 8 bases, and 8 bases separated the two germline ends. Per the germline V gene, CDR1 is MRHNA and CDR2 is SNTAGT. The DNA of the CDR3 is TGTGCCAGCAGTGAGACAGGATATTCACCCCTCCACTTT. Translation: CASSETGYSPLHF.

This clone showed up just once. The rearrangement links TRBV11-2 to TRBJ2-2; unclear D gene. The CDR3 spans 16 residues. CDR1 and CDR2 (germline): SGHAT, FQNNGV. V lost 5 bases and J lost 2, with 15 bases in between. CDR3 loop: CASSPFSMSNTGELFF. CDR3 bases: TGTGCCAGCAGCCCCTTCTCCATGAGCAACACCGGGGAGCTGTTTTTT.

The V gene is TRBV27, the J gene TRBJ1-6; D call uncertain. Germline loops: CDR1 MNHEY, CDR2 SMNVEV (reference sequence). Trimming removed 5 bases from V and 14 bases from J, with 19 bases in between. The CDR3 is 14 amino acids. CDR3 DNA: TGTGCCAGCAGTCTTTCCCCTCGGGCCAAGGCCCTCCACTTT. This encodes CASSLSPRAKALHF.

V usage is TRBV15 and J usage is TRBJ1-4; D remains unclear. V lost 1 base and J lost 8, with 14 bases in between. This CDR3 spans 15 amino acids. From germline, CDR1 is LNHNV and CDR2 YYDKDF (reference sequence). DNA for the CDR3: TGTGCCACCAGCAGAGGTATAGGGAGGACCGAAAAACTGTTTTTT. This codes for CATSRGIGRTEKLFF. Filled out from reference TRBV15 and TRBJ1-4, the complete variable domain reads DAMVIQNPRYQVTQFGKPVTLSCSQTLNHNVMYWYQQKSSQAPKLLFHYYDKDFNNEADTPDNFQSRRPNTSFCFLDIRSPGLGDTAMYLCATSRGIGRTEKLFFGSGTQLSVL.

The CDR3 sequence is CSVPSGSGANVLTF. In DNA form, the CDR3 reads TGCAGCGTGCCGTCGGGCTCTGGGGCCAACGTCCTGACTTTC. This chain links TRBV29-1 with TRBJ2-6; D is undetermined. Germline CDR1 SQVTM, CDR2 ANQGSEA. V gave up 6 bases and J gave up 0 bases, with 9 bases separating them. The CDR3 extends over 14 amino acids.

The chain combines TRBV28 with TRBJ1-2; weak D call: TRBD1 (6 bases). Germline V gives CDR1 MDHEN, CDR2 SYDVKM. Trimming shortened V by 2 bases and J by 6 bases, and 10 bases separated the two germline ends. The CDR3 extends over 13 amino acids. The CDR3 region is CASSLGSGDGYTF. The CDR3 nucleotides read TGTGCCAGCAGTTTAGGGTCAGGGGATGGCTACACCTTC.

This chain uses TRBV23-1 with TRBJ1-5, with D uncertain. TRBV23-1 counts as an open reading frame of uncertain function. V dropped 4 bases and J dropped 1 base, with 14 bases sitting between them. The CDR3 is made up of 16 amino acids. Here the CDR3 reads CASSRRAFVSNQPQHF. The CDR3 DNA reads TGCGCCAGCAGTCGTCGGGCTTTTGTCAGCAATCAGCCCCAGCATTTT.

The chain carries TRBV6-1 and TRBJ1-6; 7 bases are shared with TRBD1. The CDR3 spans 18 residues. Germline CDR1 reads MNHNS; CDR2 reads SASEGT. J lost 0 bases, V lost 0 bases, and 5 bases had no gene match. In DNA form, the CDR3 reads TGTGCCAGCAGTGAAGCCAGGGGACAGAGCTCCTATAATTCACCCCTCCACTTT. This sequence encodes CASSEARGQSSYNSPLHF.

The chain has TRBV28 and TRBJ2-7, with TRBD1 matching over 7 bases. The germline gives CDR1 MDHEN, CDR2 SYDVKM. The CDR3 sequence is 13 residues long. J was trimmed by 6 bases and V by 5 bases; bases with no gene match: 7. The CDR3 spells CASSTGDMGEQYF. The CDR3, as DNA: TGTGCCAGCAGTACAGGGGATATGGGCGAGCAGTACTTC.

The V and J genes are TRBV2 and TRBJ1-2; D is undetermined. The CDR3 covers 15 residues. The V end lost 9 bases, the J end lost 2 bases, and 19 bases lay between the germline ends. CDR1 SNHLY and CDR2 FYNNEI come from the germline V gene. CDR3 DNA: TGTGCCAGAGACCGGGCCGAGGGAGAAAACTATGGCTACACCTTC. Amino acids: CARDRAEGENYGYTF.

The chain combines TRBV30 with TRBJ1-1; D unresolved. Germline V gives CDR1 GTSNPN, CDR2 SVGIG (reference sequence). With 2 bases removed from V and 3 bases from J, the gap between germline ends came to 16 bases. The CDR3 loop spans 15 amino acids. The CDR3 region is CAWSPLVGVYTEAFF. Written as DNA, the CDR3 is TGTGCCTGGAGTCCCTTAGTCGGGGTGTACACTGAAGCTTTCTTT.